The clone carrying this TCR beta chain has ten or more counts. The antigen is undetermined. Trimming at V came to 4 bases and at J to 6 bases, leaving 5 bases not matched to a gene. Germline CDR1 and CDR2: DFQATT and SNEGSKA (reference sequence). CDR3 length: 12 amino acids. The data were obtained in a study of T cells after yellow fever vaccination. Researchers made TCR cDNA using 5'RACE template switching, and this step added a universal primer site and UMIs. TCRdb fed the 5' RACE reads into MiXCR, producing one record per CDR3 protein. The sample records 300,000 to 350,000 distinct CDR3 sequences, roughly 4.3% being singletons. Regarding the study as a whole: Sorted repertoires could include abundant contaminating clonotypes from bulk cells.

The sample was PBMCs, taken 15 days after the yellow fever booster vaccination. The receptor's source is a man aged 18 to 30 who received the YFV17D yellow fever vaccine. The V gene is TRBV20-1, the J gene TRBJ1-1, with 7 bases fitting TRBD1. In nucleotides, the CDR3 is TGCAGTGCTACTCCCGGACAGGCTGAAGCTTTCTTT. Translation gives CSATPGQAEAFF.